This TCR beta chain was observed in a study of CD8 T cells in ankylosing spondylitis (dated by TCRdb to the late 2010s). For the wider study: The study profiled T cell receptor beta repertoires in healthy donors and ankylosing spondylitis patients to find disease-linked TCR variants. The full study cohort comprised about 24 ankylosing spondylitis patients and some 100 healthy donors. Peripheral blood was sampled, and synovial fluid was also collected from ankylosing spondylitis patients.

Sequencing took place on an Illumina HiSeq 2500. Quantitative 5'-RACE with molecular barcodes was used to prepare TCR beta libraries. Concerning the study's data processing: To identify disease-linked TCR variants, a new computational method was used, one built on a probabilistic model of VDJ rearrangement. The public reads were reprocessed in TCRdb via fastp at Q25 and MiXCR, keeping in-frame beta chains. Rows with a matching CDR3 protein are joined into one entry that keeps the most common DNA and genes. The V and J calls and clone size are TCRdb's, not the authors'. Recorded for this sample are under 250,000 distinct CDR3 sequences; about a quarter of them occurred a single time. 6.6% of the sample belongs to the ten largest clones. Beyond this particular receptor, the publication reports: Some motif variants had previously been reported in the synovial fluid and blood of reactive arthritis patients, which suggests shared mechanisms of disease initiation. A TCR beta motif of roughly 8 highly homologous amino acid variants appeared characteristic of blood from ankylosing spondylitis patients. Significant enrichment of the disease-linked clones was reported in matched synovial fluid samples from ankylosing spondylitis patients. A CD8+ phenotype was shown by the disease-linked clones, which were found at relatively low frequencies in peripheral blood.

The CDR3 sequence holds 16 residues, the cysteine and phenylalanine included. Here the CDR3 DNA is all that survives: 48 bases in frame from base 1. The germline V gene (reference sequence) specifies LNHDA as CDR1 and SQIVND as CDR2. This clonotype has just one count. Its target antigen remains unknown. Being one base from a much bigger clone, this may be a read error. The chain was built from TRBV19 and TRBJ2-1; the central 7 bases match TRBD2. This clonotype originated in a male donor with ankylosing spondylitis or in good health (not recorded which). Sequenced input: blood, either unsorted or a sorted T cell fraction (not recorded which). The CDR3 amino acid sequence is: CACSIALASSYNEQFF. The nucleotide sequence is given as TGTGCCTGTAGTATAGCACTAGCGAGTTCCTACAATGAGCAGTTCTTC.